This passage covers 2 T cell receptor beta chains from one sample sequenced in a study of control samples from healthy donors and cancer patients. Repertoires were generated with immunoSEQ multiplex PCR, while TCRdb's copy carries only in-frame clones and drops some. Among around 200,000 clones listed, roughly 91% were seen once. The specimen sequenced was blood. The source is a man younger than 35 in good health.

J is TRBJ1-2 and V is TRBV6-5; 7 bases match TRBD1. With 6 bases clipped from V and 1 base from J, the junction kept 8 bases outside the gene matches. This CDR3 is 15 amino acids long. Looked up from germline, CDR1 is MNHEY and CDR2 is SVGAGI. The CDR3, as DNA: TGTGCCAGCAGGATTACCAGGGGGTTTAACTATGGCTACACCTTC. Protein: CASRITRGFNYGYTF.

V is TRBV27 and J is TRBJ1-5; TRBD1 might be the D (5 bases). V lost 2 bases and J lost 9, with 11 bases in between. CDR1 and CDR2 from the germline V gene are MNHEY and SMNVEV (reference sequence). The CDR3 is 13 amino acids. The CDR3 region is CASSLGATGPQHF. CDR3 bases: TGTGCCAGCAGTTTAGGGGCCACAGGGCCCCAGCATTTT.